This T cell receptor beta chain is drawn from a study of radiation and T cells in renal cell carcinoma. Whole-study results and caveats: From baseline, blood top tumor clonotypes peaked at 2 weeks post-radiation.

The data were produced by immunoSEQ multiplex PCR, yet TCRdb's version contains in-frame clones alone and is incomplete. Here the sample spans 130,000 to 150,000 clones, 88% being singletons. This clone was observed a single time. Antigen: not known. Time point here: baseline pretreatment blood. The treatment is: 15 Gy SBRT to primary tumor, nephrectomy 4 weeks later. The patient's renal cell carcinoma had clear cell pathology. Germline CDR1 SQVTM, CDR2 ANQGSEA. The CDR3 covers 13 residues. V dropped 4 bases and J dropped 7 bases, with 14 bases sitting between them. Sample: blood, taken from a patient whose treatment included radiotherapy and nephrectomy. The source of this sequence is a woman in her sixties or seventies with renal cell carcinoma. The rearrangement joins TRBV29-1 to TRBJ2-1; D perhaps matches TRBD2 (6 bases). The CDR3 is CSVVLYGGNEQFF. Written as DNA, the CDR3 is TGCAGCGTTGTGCTATATGGGGGGAATGAGCAGTTCTTC.